This entry describes one T cell receptor beta chain. The antigen is undetermined. The data derive from a study of beta chain features in type 1 diabetes. V gave up 3 bases and J gave up 5 bases, with 8 bases separating them. This CDR3 comprises 13 residues. CDR1 LGHNA and CDR2 YSLEER come from the germline V gene. Investigators reverse transcribed all isolated RNA, so they sequenced expressed TCRB transcripts. Generated by immunoSEQ multiplex PCR, the TCRdb table keeps only in-frame clones and is missing some. The data contain a few hundred thousand clones, approximately 13% of them singletons. Sorted cells reached over 95% purity in every population. Notes on the study in general: Cells with high TCR expression could be over-represented when cDNA is sequenced. Within the patient group, naive, central memory and Treg TCRB repertoires appeared more similar to each other than within healthy donors. The question left open here concerned HLA type influencing TCRB rearrangement.

The V and J genes are TRBV4-3 and TRBJ1-5; D is unresolved. The sample consisted of naive CD4+ T cells from blood. This TCR derives from a man aged 25-45 years in good health. CDR3 nucleotide sequence: TGCGCCAGCAGCCATCTGGGAGATCAGCCCCAGCATTTT. This sequence encodes CASSHLGDQPQHF.